The sample holds one count of the clone carrying this T cell receptor beta chain. The germline V gene encodes CDR1 MNHEY and CDR2 SVGAGI. The V gene end was trimmed by 10 bases and the J gene end by 6 bases; junction bases not matched to a gene: 13. This CDR3 region has 14 residues. Under the authors' procedure: Reference gene primer amplification gave nucleated cell count estimates. TCRdb's table, derived via immunoSEQ multiplex PCR, lists solely in-frame clones and lacks some. That table supplies the V and J calls and clone size; D and trimming were determined from the DNA. The sample carries roughly 220,000 clones, about 87% recorded once. This entry is derived from a study of blood T cell repertoires in COVID-19. Overall study context: Acute and convalescent COVID-19 specimens originated in the United States, Italy and Spain. PBMCs, B-cell-depleted T cells, or T cells were the source of the cDNA or gDNA that made up the material.

Before being deemed recovered, Cohort 3 donors had two negative PCRs, clearance, or symptom resolution. The sequence derives from a woman in her 30s who had recovered from COVID-19. V and J are TRBV6-5 and TRBJ2-7; TRBD1 agrees at 9 bases. Sequences were obtained from PBMCs or T cells enriched from blood (not recorded which). As DNA, the CDR3 is TGTGCCAACCAACCGGGACAGGGAGGTGTCGAGCAGTACTTC. Amino acid sequence: CANQPGQGGVEQYF.